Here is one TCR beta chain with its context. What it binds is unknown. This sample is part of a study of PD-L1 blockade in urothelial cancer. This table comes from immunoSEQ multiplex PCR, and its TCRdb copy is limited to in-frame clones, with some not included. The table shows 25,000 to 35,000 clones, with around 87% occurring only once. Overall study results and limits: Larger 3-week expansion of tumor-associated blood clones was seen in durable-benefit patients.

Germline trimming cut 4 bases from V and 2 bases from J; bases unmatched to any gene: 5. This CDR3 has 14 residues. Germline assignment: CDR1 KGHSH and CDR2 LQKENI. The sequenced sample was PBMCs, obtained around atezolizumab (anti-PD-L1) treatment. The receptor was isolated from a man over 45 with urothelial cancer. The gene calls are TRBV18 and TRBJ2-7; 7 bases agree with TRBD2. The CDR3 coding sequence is TGTGCCAGCTCACTGGGGGGGGTTCCCTACGAGCAGTACTTC. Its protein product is CASSLGGVPYEQYF.